A single sample is the source of the 28 T cell receptor beta chains below, sequenced in a study of OX40 agonist ivuxolimab in advanced cancers. Here immunoSEQ multiplex PCR was the method, and the copy in TCRdb shows in-frame clones only, minus some. The sample has about 58,000 clones, approximately 91% seen once. Sequencing was performed on CD4+ or CD8+ T cells sorted from blood, taken in a trial of the OX40 agonist ivuxolimab. The receptor source for this set is an adult with an advanced solid tumor such as melanoma, head and neck, liver or kidney cancer.

The gene calls are TRBV27 and TRBJ2-1, with 10 positions matching TRBD2. V lost 6 bases to trimming and J lost 8 bases; unmatched junction nucleotides: 4. Germline V lookup: CDR1 MNHEY, CDR2 SMNVEV (reference sequence). The CDR3 sequence is 13 residues long. Here the CDR3 reads CASRTGLAYEQFF. In DNA form, the CDR3 reads TGTGCCAGCAGAACGGGACTAGCGTATGAGCAGTTCTTC.

The gene calls are TRBV11-2 and TRBJ1-5; D remains ambiguous. The CDR3 runs 13 residues. Trimming removed 1 base from V and 8 bases from J, with 9 bases in between. CDR1 and CDR2 (germline): SGHAT, FQNNGV. CDR3 in amino acids: CASSLAASEPQHF. In nucleotides, the CDR3 is TGTGCCAGCAGCTTAGCCGCGAGTGAGCCCCAGCATTTT.

The J gene is TRBJ2-3, the V gene TRBV14; tentatively, D is TRBD1 (6 bases). Trimming cost V 1 base and J 2 bases, with 13 bases left between them. CDR1 SGHDN and CDR2 FVKESK come from the germline V gene. This CDR3 has 16 amino acids. This chain's CDR3 is CASSQGTGPFTDTQYF. The CDR3 DNA sequence: TGTGCCAGCAGCCAAGGAACAGGGCCCTTCACAGATACGCAGTATTTT.

The chain couples TRBV4-3 to TRBJ2-3; 8 nucleotides align to TRBD1. Germline CDR1 is LGHNA and CDR2 is YSLEER. This CDR3 is built from 15 residues. V lost 4 bases and J lost 7; bases outside the gene matches: 10. As DNA, the CDR3 is TGCGCCAGCAGCCCAGAGGACAGGGAATTTTATACGCAGTATTTT. This encodes CASSPEDREFYTQYF.

The rearrangement uses TRBV5-6 and TRBJ2-7, with 9 bases lining up with TRBD1. With 4 bases clipped from V and 3 bases from J, the junction kept 5 bases outside the gene matches. Germline CDR1 reads SGHDT; CDR2 reads YYEEEE. This CDR3 region has 14 residues. CDR3 sequence: CASSGGQGLYEQYF. CDR3 nucleotides: TGTGCCAGCAGCGGGGGACAGGGCCTCTACGAGCAGTACTTC.

V and J are TRBV2 and TRBJ2-1; D possibly corresponds to TRBD1 (7 bases). V was clipped by 8 bases and J by 0 bases, with 11 bases between them. The germline CDR1 and CDR2 sequences are SNHLY and FYNNEI. The CDR3 extends over 14 amino acids. As DNA, the CDR3 is TGTGCCAGCTCGCGGGACAGCTCCTACAATGAGCAGTTCTTC. Its protein is CASSRDSSYNEQFF.

V gene TRBV7-9 combines with J gene TRBJ2-7; D gene ambiguous. Trimming removed 5 bases from V and 4 bases from J, with 12 bases in between. The CDR3 length is 13 residues. Germline-derived CDR1 and CDR2 are SEHNR and FQNEAQ (reference sequence). Written as DNA, the CDR3 is TGTGCCAGCAGCCCGCCGTTTGAGTACGAGCAGTACTTC. Translating gives CASSPPFEYEQYF. Looking up the rest from reference TRBV7-9 and TRBJ2-7 gives the full variable domain: DTGVSQNPRHKITKRGQNVTFRCDPISEHNRLYWYRQTLGQGPEFLTYFQNEAQLEKSRLLSDRFSAERPKGSFSTLEIQRTEQGDSAMYLCASSPPFEYEQYFGPGTRLTVT.

The chain combines TRBV28 with TRBJ2-1; D tentatively fits TRBD1 or TRBD2 (5 bases each). Germline V gene lookup returns CDR1 MDHEN and CDR2 SYDVKM. This CDR3 has 15 residues. V lost 7 bases and J 4 bases, leaving 17 bases between the germline ends. The CDR3, as DNA: TGTGCCAGCACCCTAGCAGGGAACTTTTACAATGAGCAGTTCTTC. As protein: CASTLAGNFYNEQFF.

The CDR3 nucleotides are TGTGCCAGCAGTTTAGTGTCCGGACTAGCGGGAGGATACGGTGAGCAGTACTTC. Protein product: CASSLVSGLAGGYGEQYF. The chain recombines TRBV28 with TRBJ2-7; TRBD2 matches 14 bases. This CDR3 is built from 18 residues. The J segment lost 7 bases and the V segment lost 2 bases, leaving 13 bases of the junction unmatched. CDR1 is MDHEN, CDR2 SYDVKM, per germline.

The chain employs TRBV10-3 and TRBJ2-3; D is possibly TRBD1 (6 bases). Germline V gene data show CDR1 as ENHRY and CDR2 as SYGVKD. The V end lost 0 bases, the J end lost 1 base, and 14 bases lay between the germline ends. The CDR3 is 17 amino acids. The CDR3 region has the DNA TGTGCCATCAGTGAGTCGGCAGCAGGGGCGGGCACAGATACGCAGTATTTT. This sequence encodes CAISESAAGAGTDTQYF.

The chain uses TRBV19 and TRBJ2-1; 7 nucleotides match TRBD2. The CDR3 has 14 residues. Trimming took 9 bases from V and 5 from J; bases not matched to a gene: 10. Germline assignment: CDR1 LNHDA and CDR2 SQIVND (reference sequence). The CDR3 DNA reads as TGTGCCAGCACCATGGTTAGCGGGCACAATGAGCAGTTCTTC. Encoded protein: CASTMVSGHNEQFF.

The chain combines TRBV19 with TRBJ1-1; D remains unclear. The CDR3 is 16 residues long. Trimming removed 1 base from V and 2 bases from J, with 14 bases in between. Germline CDR1 is LNHDA and CDR2 is SQIVND (reference sequence). Written as DNA, the CDR3 is TGTGCCAGTAGTATAGGATCGGCCAACCTTAACACTGAAGCTTTCTTT. It encodes CASSIGSANLNTEAFF.

The chain employs TRBV4-1 and TRBJ2-7; unclear D gene. The CDR3 is 15 amino acids. Trimming removed 4 bases at V and 0 bases at J, with 13 bases between. Per germline, CDR1 MGHRA and CDR2 YSYEKL. This CDR3 reads CASSLSEDRSYEQYF. CDR3 nucleotides: TGCGCCAGCAGCCTCTCAGAGGACCGCTCCTACGAGCAGTACTTC.

V usage is TRBV6-5 and J usage is TRBJ2-3; unclear D gene. Trimming took off 0 bases at V and 3 bases at J, with 10 bases between the two ends. The CDR3 extends over 15 amino acids. The germline V gene has CDR1 MNHEY and CDR2 SVGAGI. This chain's CDR3 is CASSYSPVGTDTQYF. CDR3 DNA sequence: TGTGCCAGCAGTTACTCGCCGGTGGGGACAGATACGCAGTATTTT.

This chain uses TRBV7-2 with TRBJ2-1, with a possible D match to TRBD1 (7 bases). V shed 5 bases and J shed 5 bases, with 16 bases lying between them. This CDR3 is built from 15 residues. The germline V gene has CDR1 SGHTA and CDR2 FQGNSA. The CDR3 loop is CASSGTAGGHNEQFF. The CDR3, as DNA: TGTGCCAGCAGCGGGACAGCCGGGGGACACAATGAGCAGTTCTTC.

The CDR3 reads CASSQDLVGGGEQFF. The CDR3 coding sequence is TGCGCCAGCAGCCAAGATCTGGTGGGGGGAGGAGAGCAGTTCTTC. The chain uses TRBV4-1 and TRBJ2-1; D may be TRBD2 (6 bases). The CDR3 length is 15 residues. Germline lookup yields CDR1 MGHRA and CDR2 YSYEKL. V lost 0 bases and J lost 10, with 16 bases in between.

The CDR3 DNA is TGTGCCAGCAGCTTAGGTCGTAGCGGGAGTTCCTACAATGAGCAGTTCTTC. Translation gives CASSLGRSGSSYNEQFF. The chain uses TRBV11-2 and TRBJ2-7; 9 bases match TRBD2. The last part of the DNA fits TRBJ2-1 better; the J call may be wrong. CDR1 and CDR2 (germline): SGHAT, FQNNGV. The CDR3 runs 17 residues.

This chain links TRBV9 with TRBJ1-4; 8 bases match TRBD1. The CDR3 has 16 amino acids. V was pared by 4 bases and J by 8 bases, with 13 bases of the junction left unmatched. CDR1 SGDLS and CDR2 YYNGEE come from the germline V gene. CDR3 DNA sequence: TGTGCCAGCAGCACGGGCTCGACAGGGGAGGAAGAAAAACTGTTTTTT. This translates into CASSTGSTGEEEKLFF.

The rearrangement joins TRBV27 to TRBJ1-2; D might be TRBD1 (5 bases). Germline-derived CDR1 and CDR2 are MNHEY and SMNVEV (reference sequence). The CDR3 extends over 15 amino acids. Trimming took 6 bases from V and 4 from J, leaving 18 bases between them. The CDR3 DNA follows: TGTGCCAGCAGCCAAGGGGCCCCGGGGTTCTATGGCTACACCTTC. It translates to CASSQGAPGFYGYTF.

Only one count was recorded for this clone. The chain uses TRBV9 and TRBJ2-2; D may be TRBD2 (6 bases). Trimming left V 4 bases short and J 0 bases short, with 19 bases between. Germline assignment: CDR1 SGDLS and CDR2 YYNGEE. The CDR3 extends over 18 amino acids. In DNA form, the CDR3 reads TGTGCCAGCAGCTCCGATAGGGACTCTACCGCGAACACCGGGGAGCTGTTTTTT. This codes for CASSSDRDSTANTGELFF.

The chain joins TRBV2 to TRBJ2-7; 16 bases line up with TRBD2. Germline V lookup: CDR1 SNHLY, CDR2 FYNNEI. The CDR3 has 17 amino acids. Trimming removed 6 bases from V and 5 bases from J; junction bases left unmatched: 10. The CDR3 spells CASRDGTSGRAVHEQYF. The CDR3 DNA reads as TGTGCCAGCAGGGACGGGACTAGCGGGAGGGCCGTACACGAGCAGTACTTC.

CDR3 coding DNA: TGTGCCAGCAGCCTCTCGGGACTAGGAAGCACAGATACGCAGTATTTT. This encodes CASSLSGLGSTDTQYF. The rearrangement links TRBV11-3 to TRBJ2-3; 8 bases line up with TRBD2. Germline V CDR1 and CDR2: SGHNT, YENEEA. V was pared by 5 bases and J by 0 bases, with 7 bases of the junction left unmatched. The CDR3 is 16 residues long. The variable domain in full, completed from reference TRBV11-3 and TRBJ2-3, reads EAGVVQSPRYKIIEKKQPVAFWCNPISGHNTLYWYLQNLGQGPELLIRYENEEAVDDSQLPKDRFSAERLKGVDSTLKIQPAELGDSAVYLCASSLSGLGSTDTQYFGPGTRLTVL.

V gene TRBV19 combines with J gene TRBJ2-7; D is undetermined. The CDR3 is 13 amino acids. The germline gives CDR1 LNHDA, CDR2 SQIVND (reference sequence). The ends were cut back, 3 bases at V and 3 bases at J, with 9 bases in the middle. CDR3 bases: TGTGCCAGTAGTATGATAGGCGGCTACGAGCAGTACTTC. Translation gives CASSMIGGYEQYF.

This sequence joins TRBV9 and TRBJ2-1; either TRBD1 or TRBD2 may supply D (5 bases each). The CDR3 sequence is 14 residues long. Germline values: CDR1 SGDLS, CDR2 YYNGEE. The V gene lost 0 bases and the J gene lost 8 bases, with 12 bases spanning the gap. The CDR3 sequence: CASSVVGVGDEQFF. CDR3 nucleotides: TGTGCCAGCAGCGTAGTAGGGGTGGGGGATGAGCAGTTCTTC. Based on the CDR3 plus reference TRBV9 and TRBJ2-1, the full variable domain is DSGVTQTPKHLITATGQRVTLRCSPRSGDLSVYWYQQSLDQGLQFLIQYYNGEERAKGNILERFSAQQFPDLHSELNLSSLELGDSALYFCASSVVGVGDEQFFGPGTRLTVL.

Here the CDR3 reads CASSLVPTSSYNEQFF. CDR3 coding DNA: TGTGCCAGCAGCTTAGTGCCAACGAGCTCCTACAATGAGCAGTTCTTC. The chain has TRBV7-9 and TRBJ2-1; D gene ambiguous. CDR1 is SEHNR and CDR2 is FQNEAQ in the germline V gene (reference sequence). CDR3 size: 16 residues. Trimming shortened V by 1 base and J by 0 bases, and 10 bases separated the two germline ends.

The rearrangement joins TRBV7-2 to TRBJ1-4, with D tentatively TRBD1 (5 bases). The CDR3 sequence is 15 residues long. Germline-derived CDR1 and CDR2 are SGHTA and FQGNSA. Trimming took 4 bases from V and 8 from J, leaving 17 bases between them. CDR3: CASSSDTRSGEKLFF. CDR3 bases: TGTGCCAGCAGCTCGGACACCCGATCGGGGGAAAAACTGTTTTTT.

V gene TRBV19 combines with J gene TRBJ2-2; TRBD2 might be the D (5 bases). Trimming stripped 1 base from V and 4 bases from J, with 19 bases between. CDR3 size: 18 residues. Germline assignment: CDR1 LNHDA and CDR2 SQIVND (reference sequence). The CDR3 DNA reads as TGTGCCAGTAGTATAGGGCCCCAGCTAGCCCCGGGCACCGGGGAGCTGTTTTTT. Translating gives CASSIGPQLAPGTGELFF.

The V and J genes are TRBV4-1 and TRBJ2-2, with 9 nucleotides matching TRBD2. Trimming removed 0 bases from V and 6 bases from J; junction bases left unmatched: 2. There are 15 residues in the CDR3. Germline assignment: CDR1 MGHRA and CDR2 YSYEKL. As DNA, the CDR3 is TGCGCCAGCAGCCAAGAGGCTAGCGGGGCCGGGGAGCTGTTTTTT. Protein product: CASSQEASGAGELFF.